The T cell receptor (beta chain) under discussion was sequenced for a study of blood T cells in healthy people across ages. Findings of the study overall: In older individuals, TCR beta diversity per million T cells was lower, falling roughly linearly with age. Long-lived donors exceeded aged donors in naive CD4+ cells and diversity.

The CDR3 loop spans 14 amino acids. V was shortened by 6 bases and J by 1 base, with 12 bases between the two germline ends. A J-beta primer mix and a sample-barcoded 5' primer were used in a second PCR of about 7 to 12 cycles. MiXCR, run by TCRdb on the 5' RACE reads, gives a single entry per CDR3 protein. The sample yields 800,000 to 950,000 distinct CDR3 sequences, 35% to 40% seen once. The sample holds a few counts of this clonotype. Its specificity is unknown. The rearrangement uses TRBV12-3 or TRBV12-4 and TRBJ1-1, with D possibly being TRBD1 (6 bases). Sequences were obtained from blood. The source is a man between 18 and 29 years old in good health. The DNA for the CDR3 is TGTGCCAGCAGAACGGGCAGGGGGAACACTGAAGCTTTCTTT. Protein: CASRTGRGNTEAFF.